This T cell receptor beta chain was profiled in a study of cytomegalovirus exposure and HLA in healthy donors. Broader study findings: In a later analysis, donors in an Asian-associated ancestry cluster reportedly had fewer N-insertions in productive TCRs than the cohort mean. Some highly shared sequence variants likely arose as a pipeline artifact.

PCR was performed using 60 Vbeta and 13 Jbeta primers. Measured with immunoSEQ multiplex PCR; TCRdb has only the in-frame clones, and not every one. Of over 150,000 clones listed, about 80% are singletons. Comments on this clone: Antigen unknown.

The CDR3 covers 16 residues. Sequencing was carried out using PBMCs. V is TRBV21-1 and J is TRBJ2-1; no DNA check was done on the table's D call, TRBD2. TRBV21-1 is marked as a pseudogene. The origin of this receptor is a man in his thirties or forties in good health and CMV-seronegative. The CDR3 DNA follows: TGTGCCAGCAGCAAAGCTCAGGCTAGCGGGAGAAATGAGCAGTTCTTC. As protein: CASSKAQASGRNEQFF.